This T cell receptor beta chain was profiled in a study of blood T cell repertoires in COVID-19. About the study: Sites across the United States, Italy and Spain contributed samples from acute and convalescent COVID-19.

Sequenced by immunoSEQ multiplex PCR; TCRdb stores in-frame clones only, minus some. The repertoire has fewer than 250,000 clones, roughly 86% of them found once; the top ten carry 5% to 6.5%. Trimming stripped 7 bases from V and 0 bases from J, with 24 bases between. There are 18 residues in the CDR3. Germline values: CDR1 LGHNT, CDR2 FRNRAP. This TCR was sampled from a woman in her sixties or seventies with active or convalescent COVID-19. The chain uses TRBV12-5 and TRBJ2-5; D gene unclear. The sample consisted of peripheral blood. CDR3 coding DNA: TGTGCTAGTGCCCATGCCCCGAAGGATCTTACAGACCAAGAGACCCAGTACTTC. This gives the protein CASAHAPKDLTDQETQYF.